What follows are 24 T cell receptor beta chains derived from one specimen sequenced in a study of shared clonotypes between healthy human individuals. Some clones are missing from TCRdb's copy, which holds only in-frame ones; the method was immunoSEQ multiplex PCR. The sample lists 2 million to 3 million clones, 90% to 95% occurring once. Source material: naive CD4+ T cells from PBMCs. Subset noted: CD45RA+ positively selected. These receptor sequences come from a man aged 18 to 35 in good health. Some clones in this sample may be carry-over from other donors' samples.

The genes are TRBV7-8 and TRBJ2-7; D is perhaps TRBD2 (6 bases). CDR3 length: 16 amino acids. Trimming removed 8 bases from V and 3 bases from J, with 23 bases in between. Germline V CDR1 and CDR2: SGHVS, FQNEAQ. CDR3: CASLKMGGLVYYEQYF. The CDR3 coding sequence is TGTGCCAGCCTGAAGATGGGGGGTTTAGTTTACTACGAGCAGTACTTC.

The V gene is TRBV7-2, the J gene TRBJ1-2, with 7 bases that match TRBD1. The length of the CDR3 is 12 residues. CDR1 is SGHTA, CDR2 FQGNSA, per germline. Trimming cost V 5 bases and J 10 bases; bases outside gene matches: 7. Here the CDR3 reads CASSVTGKAYTF. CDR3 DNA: TGTGCCAGCAGCGTGACAGGGAAGGCCTACACCTTC.

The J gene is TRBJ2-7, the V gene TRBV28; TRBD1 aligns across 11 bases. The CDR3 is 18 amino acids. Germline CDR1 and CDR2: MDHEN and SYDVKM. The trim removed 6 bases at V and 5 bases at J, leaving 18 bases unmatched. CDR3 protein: CASRRLFARTGGVDEQYF. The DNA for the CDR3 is TGTGCCAGCAGGAGACTCTTCGCTAGGACAGGGGGCGTGGACGAGCAGTACTTC.

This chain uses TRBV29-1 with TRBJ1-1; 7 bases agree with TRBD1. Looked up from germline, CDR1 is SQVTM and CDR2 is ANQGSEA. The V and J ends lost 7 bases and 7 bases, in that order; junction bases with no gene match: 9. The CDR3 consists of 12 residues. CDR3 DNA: TGCAGCGGGATACGCGGGACAGATGAAGCTTTCTTT. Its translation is CSGIRGTDEAFF.

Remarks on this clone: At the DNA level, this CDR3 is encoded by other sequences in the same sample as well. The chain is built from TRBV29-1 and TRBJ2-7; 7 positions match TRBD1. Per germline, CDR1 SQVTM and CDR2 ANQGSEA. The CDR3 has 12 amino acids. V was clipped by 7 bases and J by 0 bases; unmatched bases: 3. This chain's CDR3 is CSAGTASYEQYF. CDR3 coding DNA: TGCAGCGCGGGGACAGCCTCCTACGAGCAGTACTTC.

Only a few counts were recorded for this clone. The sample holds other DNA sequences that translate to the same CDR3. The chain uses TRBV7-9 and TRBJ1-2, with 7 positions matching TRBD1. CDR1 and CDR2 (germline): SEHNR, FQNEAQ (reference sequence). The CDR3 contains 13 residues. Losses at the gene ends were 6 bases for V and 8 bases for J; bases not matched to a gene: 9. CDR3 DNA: TGTGCCAGCAGTGTCGCCGGGACAGTCGGCTACACCTTC. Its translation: CASSVAGTVGYTF.

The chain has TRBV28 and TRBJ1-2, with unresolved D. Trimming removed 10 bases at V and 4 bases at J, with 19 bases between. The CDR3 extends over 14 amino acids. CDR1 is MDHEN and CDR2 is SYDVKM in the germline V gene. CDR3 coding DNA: TGTGCCATCCCCGGGGAGGCCCCTAGCTATGGCTACACCTTC. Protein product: CAIPGEAPSYGYTF.

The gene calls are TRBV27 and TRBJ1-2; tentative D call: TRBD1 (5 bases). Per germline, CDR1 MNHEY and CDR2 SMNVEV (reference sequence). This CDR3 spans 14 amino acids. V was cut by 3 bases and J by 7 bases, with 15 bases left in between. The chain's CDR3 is CASSFLGGVSGYTF. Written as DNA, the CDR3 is TGTGCCAGCAGTTTCCTCGGGGGGGTGAGTGGCTACACCTTC.

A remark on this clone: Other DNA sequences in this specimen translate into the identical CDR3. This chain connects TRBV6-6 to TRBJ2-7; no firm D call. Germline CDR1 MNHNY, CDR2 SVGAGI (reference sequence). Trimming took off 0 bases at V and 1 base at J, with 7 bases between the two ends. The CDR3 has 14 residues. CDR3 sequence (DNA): TGTGCCAGCAGTTACTCTGGCACATCCTACGAGCAGTACTTC. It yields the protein CASSYSGTSYEQYF.

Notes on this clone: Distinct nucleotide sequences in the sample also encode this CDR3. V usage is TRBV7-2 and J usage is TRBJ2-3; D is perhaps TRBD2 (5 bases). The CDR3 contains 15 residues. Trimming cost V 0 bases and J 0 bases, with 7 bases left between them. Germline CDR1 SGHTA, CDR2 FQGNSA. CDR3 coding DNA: TGTGCCAGCAGCTTAGCGGGAGTCAGCACAGATACGCAGTATTTT. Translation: CASSLAGVSTDTQYF.

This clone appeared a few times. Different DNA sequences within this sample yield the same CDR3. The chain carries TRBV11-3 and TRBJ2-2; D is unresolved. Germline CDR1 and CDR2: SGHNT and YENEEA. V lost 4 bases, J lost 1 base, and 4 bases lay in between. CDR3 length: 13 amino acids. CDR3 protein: CASSSGNTGELFF. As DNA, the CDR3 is TGTGCCAGCAGCTCGGGGAACACCGGGGAGCTGTTTTTT.

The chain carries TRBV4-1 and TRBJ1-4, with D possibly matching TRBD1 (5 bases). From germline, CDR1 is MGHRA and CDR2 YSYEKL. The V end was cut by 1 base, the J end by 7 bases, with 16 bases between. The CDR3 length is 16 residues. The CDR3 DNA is TGCGCCAGCAGCCAAGTTTTTAGCTCCGGGGGTGAAAAACTGTTTTTT. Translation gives CASSQVFSSGGEKLFF.

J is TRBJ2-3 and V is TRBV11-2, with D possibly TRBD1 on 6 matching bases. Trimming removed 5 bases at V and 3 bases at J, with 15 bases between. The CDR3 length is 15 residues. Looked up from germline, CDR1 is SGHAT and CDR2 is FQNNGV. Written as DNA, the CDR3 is TGTGCCAGCAGCCCCAGGGGTTTTCGTACAGATACGCAGTATTTT. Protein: CASSPRGFRTDTQYF.

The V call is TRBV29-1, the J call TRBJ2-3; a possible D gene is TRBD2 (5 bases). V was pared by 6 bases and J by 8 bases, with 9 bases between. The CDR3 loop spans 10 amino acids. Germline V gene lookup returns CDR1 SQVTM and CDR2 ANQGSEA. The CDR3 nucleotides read TGCAGCGTCATAGAGGGTACGCAGTATTTT. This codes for CSVIEGTQYF.

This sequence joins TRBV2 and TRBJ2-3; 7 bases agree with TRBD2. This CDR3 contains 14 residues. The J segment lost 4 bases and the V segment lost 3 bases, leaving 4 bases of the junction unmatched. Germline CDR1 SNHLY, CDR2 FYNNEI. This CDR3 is CASSDQAGPDTQYF. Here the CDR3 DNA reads TGTGCCAGCAGTGATCAAGCGGGACCAGATACGCAGTATTTT.

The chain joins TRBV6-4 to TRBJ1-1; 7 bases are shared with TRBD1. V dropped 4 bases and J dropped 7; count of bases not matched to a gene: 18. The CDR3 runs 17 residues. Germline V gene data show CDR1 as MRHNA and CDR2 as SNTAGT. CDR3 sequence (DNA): TGTGCCAGCAGTGGCCTACCAAAGGGGGCCCCGGGCTATGAAGCTTTCTTT. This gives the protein CASSGLPKGAPGYEAFF.

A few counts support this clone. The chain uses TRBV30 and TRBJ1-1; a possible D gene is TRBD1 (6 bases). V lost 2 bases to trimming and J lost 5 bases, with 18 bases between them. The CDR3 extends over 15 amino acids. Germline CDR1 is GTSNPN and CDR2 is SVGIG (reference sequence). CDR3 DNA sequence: TGTGCCTGGAGTCCATGGGGCAGGGGTATAACTGAAGCTTTCTTT. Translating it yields CAWSPWGRGITEAFF.

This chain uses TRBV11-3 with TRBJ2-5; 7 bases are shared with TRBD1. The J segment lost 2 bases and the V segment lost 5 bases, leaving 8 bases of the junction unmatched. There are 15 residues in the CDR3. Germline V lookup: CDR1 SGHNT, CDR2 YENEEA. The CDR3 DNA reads TGTGCCAGCAGCCCAGGGACAGTTCTTCAAGAGACCCAGTACTTC. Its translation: CASSPGTVLQETQYF.

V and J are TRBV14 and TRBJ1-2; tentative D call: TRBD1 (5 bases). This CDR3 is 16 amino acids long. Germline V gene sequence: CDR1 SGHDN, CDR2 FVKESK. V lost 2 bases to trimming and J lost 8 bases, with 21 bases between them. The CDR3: CASSQTPGARPTGYTF. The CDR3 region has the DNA TGTGCCAGCAGCCAAACCCCTGGGGCTCGCCCAACGGGCTACACCTTC. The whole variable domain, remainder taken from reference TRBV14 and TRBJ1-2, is EAGVTQFPSHSVIEKGQTVTLRCDPISGHDNLYWYRRVMGKEIKFLLHFVKESKQDESGMPNNRFLAERTGGTYSTLKVQPAELEDSGVYFCASSQTPGARPTGYTFGSGTRLTVV.

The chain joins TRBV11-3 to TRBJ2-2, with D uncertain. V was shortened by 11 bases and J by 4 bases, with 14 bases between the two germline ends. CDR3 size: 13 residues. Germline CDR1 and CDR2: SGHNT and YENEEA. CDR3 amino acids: CASTSRGTGELFF. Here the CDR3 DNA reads TGTGCCTCCACCTCCCGCGGCACCGGGGAGCTGTTTTTT.

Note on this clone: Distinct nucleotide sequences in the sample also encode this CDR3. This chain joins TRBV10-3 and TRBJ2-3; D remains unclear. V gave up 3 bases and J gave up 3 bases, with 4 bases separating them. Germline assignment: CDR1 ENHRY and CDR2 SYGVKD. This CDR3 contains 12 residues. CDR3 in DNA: TGTGCCATCAGTGATTTAACAGATACGCAGTATTTT. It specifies CAISDLTDTQYF.

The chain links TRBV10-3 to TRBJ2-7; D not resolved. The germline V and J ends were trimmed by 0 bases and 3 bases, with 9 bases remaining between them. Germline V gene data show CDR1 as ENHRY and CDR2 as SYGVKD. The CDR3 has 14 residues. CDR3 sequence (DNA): TGTGCCATCAGTGAGTCGGGCACCAACTACGAGCAGTACTTC. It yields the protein CAISESGTNYEQYF.

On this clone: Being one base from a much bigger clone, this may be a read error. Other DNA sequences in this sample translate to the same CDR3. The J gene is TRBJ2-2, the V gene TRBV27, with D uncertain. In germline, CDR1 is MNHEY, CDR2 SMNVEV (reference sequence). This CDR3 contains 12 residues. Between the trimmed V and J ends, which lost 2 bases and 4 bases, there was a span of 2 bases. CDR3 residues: CASSLSTGELFF. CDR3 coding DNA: TGTGCCAGCAGTTTAAGCACCGGGGAGCTGTTTTTT.

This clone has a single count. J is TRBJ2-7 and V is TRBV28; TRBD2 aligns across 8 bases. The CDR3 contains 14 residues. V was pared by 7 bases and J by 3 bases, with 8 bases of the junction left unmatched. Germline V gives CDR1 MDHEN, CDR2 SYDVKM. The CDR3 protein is CASTLAGPVYEQYF. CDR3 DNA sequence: TGTGCCAGCACCTTAGCGGGACCTGTCTACGAGCAGTACTTC. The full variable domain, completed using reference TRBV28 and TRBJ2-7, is DVKVTQSSRYLVKRTGEKVFLECVQDMDHENMFWYRQDPGLGLRLIYFSYDVKMKEKGDIPEGYSVSREKKERFSLILESASTNQTSMYLCASTLAGPVYEQYFGPGTRLTVT.